Presented here are 23 T cell receptor beta chains from one specimen sequenced in a study of OX40 agonist ivuxolimab in advanced cancers. Assay used: immunoSEQ multiplex PCR; TCRdb lists only in-frame clones, some missing. The sample yields 50,000 or so clones, around 88% seen once. The input for sequencing was CD4+ or CD8+ T cells sorted from blood, taken in a trial of the OX40 agonist ivuxolimab. These receptors originate from an adult with an advanced solid tumor such as melanoma, head and neck, liver or kidney cancer.

This sequence joins TRBV4-1 and TRBJ1-1; no clear D. The CDR3 loop spans 11 amino acids. Per germline, CDR1 MGHRA and CDR2 YSYEKL. Trimming took off 5 bases at V and 4 bases at J, with 5 bases between the two ends. In nucleotides, the CDR3 is TGCGCCAGCAGCTGGGGCACTGAAGCTTTCTTT. Encoded protein: CASSWGTEAFF.

This sequence joins TRBV4-3 and TRBJ1-1; 7 nucleotides match TRBD1. V was clipped by 0 bases and J by 7 bases; unmatched bases: 11. Germline V gene data show CDR1 as LGHNA and CDR2 as YSLEER. The CDR3 consists of 16 residues. The chain's CDR3 is CASSQDLIGGNREAFF. The DNA for the CDR3 is TGCGCCAGCAGCCAAGATCTTATAGGGGGCAACCGTGAAGCTTTCTTT.

CDR3 in DNA: TGTGCCAGCAGGGGCTCAGAGAACTATGGCTACACCTTC. This translates into CASRGSENYGYTF. The chain joins TRBV2 to TRBJ1-2; D gene unclear. In germline, CDR1 is SNHLY, CDR2 FYNNEI. V was pared by 6 bases and J by 2 bases, with 10 bases between. CDR3 size: 13 residues. Complete variable domain (other parts from reference TRBV2 and TRBJ1-2): EPEVTQTPSHQVTQMGQEVILRCVPISNHLYFYWYRQILGQKVEFLVSFYNNEISEKSEIFDDQFSVERPDGSNFTLKIRSTKLEDSAMYFCASRGSENYGYTFGSGTRLTVV.

In DNA, the CDR3 is TGTGCCAGCAGTTTCACAGATACGCAGTATTTT. It is translated as CASSFTDTQYF. J is TRBJ2-3 and V is TRBV28; D is ambiguous. CDR1 and CDR2 from the germline V gene are MDHEN and SYDVKM. V was trimmed by 3 bases and J by 2 bases, leaving 0 bases between them. CDR3 length: 11 amino acids.

V usage is TRBV7-3 and J usage is TRBJ2-2; D might be TRBD2 (5 bases). This CDR3 is built from 13 residues. V was pared by 5 bases and J by 10 bases, with 14 bases between. Germline values: CDR1 SGHTA, CDR2 FQGTGA. CDR3 loop: CASSPPPGMELFF. The CDR3 DNA sequence: TGTGCCAGCAGCCCCCCCCCGGGGATGGAGCTGTTTTTT.

This chain links TRBV27 with TRBJ2-5; TRBD1 might be the D (6 bases). Germline-derived CDR1 and CDR2 are MNHEY and SMNVEV (reference sequence). The V end lost 5 bases, the J end lost 4 bases, and 17 bases lay between the germline ends. This CDR3 has 15 residues. CDR3 nucleotide sequence: TGTGCCAGCAGTATTATAGGGGGTTTACTAGAGACCCAGTACTTC. Its protein product is CASSIIGGLLETQYF.

Concerning this clone: Since the CDR3 does not end with the conserved phenylalanine or tryptophan, this likely comes from a read error. The genes are TRBV6-6 and TRBJ1-6; D is unresolved. Germline CDR1 MNHNY, CDR2 SVGAGI (reference sequence). There are 16 residues in the CDR3. V lost 5 bases and J 10 bases, leaving 21 bases between the germline ends. CDR3 loop: CASSPAATRFNSPLHL. In DNA form, the CDR3 reads TGTGCCAGCAGTCCCGCCGCGACGCGGTTTAACTCACCCCTCCACCTT.

J is TRBJ2-7 and V is TRBV6-1; TRBD1 might be the D (5 bases). Between the trimmed V and J ends, which lost 6 bases and 5 bases, there was a span of 8 bases. The CDR3 consists of 11 residues. The germline V gene has CDR1 MNHNS and CDR2 SASEGT. The CDR3: CASSQQDEQYF. Here the CDR3 DNA reads TGTGCCAGCAGCCAACAGGACGAGCAGTACTTC.

This clone was seen just once. The chain couples TRBV29-1 to TRBJ1-2; D gene ambiguous. The CDR3 is 14 residues long. Trimming removed 0 bases from V and 4 bases from J, with 12 bases in between. Germline CDR1 reads SQVTM; CDR2 reads ANQGSEA. Here the CDR3 reads CSVEDPSGSYGYTF. CDR3 coding DNA: TGCAGCGTTGAAGATCCGTCGGGATCCTATGGCTACACCTTC.

The genes are TRBV6-5 and TRBJ2-5; D is unresolved. The CDR3 has 15 amino acids. The ends were cut back, 3 bases at V and 5 bases at J, with 16 bases in the middle. Germline assignment: CDR1 MNHEY and CDR2 SVGAGI. CDR3 residues: CASSYGRGRLETQYF. The CDR3 region has the DNA TGTGCCAGCAGTTATGGACGAGGAAGACTGGAGACCCAGTACTTC.

V usage is TRBV6-5 and J usage is TRBJ1-2; no definite D call. V lost 0 bases and J 0 bases, leaving 8 bases between the germline ends. There are 15 residues in the CDR3. In germline, CDR1 is MNHEY, CDR2 SVGAGI. The CDR3 DNA reads TGTGCCAGCAGTTACTCGCTCGGTTCTAACTATGGCTACACCTTC. Translated: CASSYSLGSNYGYTF.

CDR3 in DNA: TGTGCCAGCAGCGCCCGTGGTGGGAGGACTGAAGCTTTCTTT. Translating it yields CASSARGGRTEAFF. The V gene is TRBV7-9, the J gene TRBJ1-1, with unresolved D. Germline V CDR1 and CDR2: SEHNR, FQNEAQ (reference sequence). Trimming took 5 bases from V and 5 from J, leaving 15 bases between them. This CDR3 is 14 amino acids long.

This chain connects TRBV7-2 to TRBJ2-3; 16 bases align to TRBD2. Germline values: CDR1 SGHTA, CDR2 FQGNSA. Trimming removed 0 bases from V and 6 bases from J; junction bases left unmatched: 6. The CDR3 is 18 amino acids. The CDR3: CASSLATGLAGGRDTQYF. The CDR3 bases are TGTGCCAGCAGCTTAGCGACGGGACTAGCGGGGGGGCGCGATACGCAGTATTTT. The full variable domain, with the rest looked up from reference TRBV7-2 and TRBJ2-3, is GAGVSQSPSNKVTEKGKDVELRCDPISGHTALYWYRQSLGQGLEFLIYFQGNSAPDKSGLPSDRFSAERTGGSVSTLTIQRTQQEDSAVYLCASSLATGLAGGRDTQYFGPGTRLTVL.

This chain joins TRBV29-1 and TRBJ2-2; the D gene is possibly TRBD1 (6 bases). V lost 7 bases to trimming and J lost 6 bases, with 21 bases between them. CDR3 length: 15 residues. CDR1 and CDR2 (germline): SQVTM, ANQGSEA. For the CDR3, the DNA is TGCAGCGCCAGGTCAAGGGCAGGGGTGGCCGGGGAGCTGTTTTTT. Translating gives CSARSRAGVAGELFF.

J is TRBJ2-7 and V is TRBV4-3; 8 bases line up with TRBD1. There are 15 residues in the CDR3. J gave up 2 bases and V 0 bases, and 3 bases lay outside the gene matches. CDR1 LGHNA and CDR2 YSLEER come from the germline V gene. CDR3 amino acids: CASSQDGGQAYEQYF. CDR3 nucleotide sequence: TGCGCCAGCAGCCAAGATGGGGGACAGGCCTACGAGCAGTACTTC.

The gene calls are TRBV7-9 and TRBJ1-1; 8 nucleotides align to TRBD1. The length of the CDR3 is 16 residues. The germline V gene has CDR1 SEHNR and CDR2 FQNEAQ (reference sequence). The V and J ends lost 3 bases and 1 base, in that order; junction bases with no gene match: 7. Here the CDR3 reads CASSFPQGGSNTEAFF. In nucleotides, the CDR3 is TGTGCCAGCAGCTTCCCACAGGGGGGTTCGAACACTGAAGCTTTCTTT.

The rearrangement links TRBV7-3 to TRBJ2-5, with TRBD2 matching 7 bases. The CDR3 has 16 amino acids. After removal of 2 bases from V and 2 bases from J, the junction contained 8 bases not matched to a gene. CDR1 and CDR2 (germline): SGHTA, FQGTGA. The CDR3 bases are TGTGCCAGCAGCTTATCAGCGGGGCCCGCGCAAGAGACCCAGTACTTC. This translates into CASSLSAGPAQETQYF.

This clone was observed once. The chain recombines TRBV7-9 with TRBJ2-1, with no clear D. The germline CDR1 and CDR2 sequences are SEHNR and FQNEAQ (reference sequence). The CDR3 contains 12 residues. Trimming removed 5 bases at V and 6 bases at J, with 8 bases between. CDR3 nucleotides: TGTGCCAGCAGCCCATCATTCAATGAGCAGTTCTTC. Translation: CASSPSFNEQFF. Looking up the rest from reference TRBV7-9 and TRBJ2-1 gives the full variable domain: DTGVSQNPRHKITKRGQNVTFRCDPISEHNRLYWYRQTLGQGPEFLTYFQNEAQLEKSRLLSDRFSAERPKGSFSTLEIQRTEQGDSAMYLCASSPSFNEQFFGPGTRLTVL.

The chain recombines TRBV2 with TRBJ1-1; 8 nucleotides align to TRBD1. CDR1 and CDR2 from the germline V gene are SNHLY and FYNNEI. V lost 4 bases and J lost 0; bases outside the gene matches: 10. The CDR3 has 17 amino acids. CDR3 nucleotides: TGTGCCAGCAGTGGGGACAGGTCAGTCCTGATGAACACTGAAGCTTTCTTT. This codes for CASSGDRSVLMNTEAFF.

This clone appeared a few times. The chain has TRBV19 and TRBJ2-2, with D perhaps being TRBD1 or TRBD2 (6 bases each). Germline V gene data show CDR1 as LNHDA and CDR2 as SQIVND (reference sequence). V lost 7 bases and J lost 4, with 10 bases in between. This CDR3 spans 13 amino acids. Here the CDR3 reads CASTGALTGELFF. The CDR3 DNA follows: TGTGCCAGTACGGGGGCCCTCACCGGGGAGCTGTTTTTT.

This clone appeared a single time. The rearrangement links TRBV19 to TRBJ2-3; D is ambiguous. The CDR3 sequence is 14 residues long. Germline V lookup: CDR1 LNHDA, CDR2 SQIVND (reference sequence). Between the trimmed V and J ends, which lost 5 bases and 0 bases, there was a span of 9 bases. The CDR3 DNA reads as TGTGCCAGTAGTGCCACGGCTAGCACAGATACGCAGTATTTT. This translates into CASSATASTDTQYF. The variable domain in full, with the rest retrieved from reference TRBV19 and TRBJ2-3, is DGGITQSPKYLFRKEGQNVTLSCEQNLNHDAMYWYRQDPGQGLRLIYYSQIVNDFQKGDIAEGYSVSREKKESFPLTVTSAQKNPTAFYLCASSATASTDTQYFGPGTRLTVL.

The rearrangement links TRBV19 to TRBJ1-2; perhaps TRBD1 as D (5 bases). CDR1 is LNHDA and CDR2 is SQIVND in the germline V gene (reference sequence). Between the trimmed V and J ends, which lost 3 bases and 5 bases, there was a span of 13 bases. This CDR3 comprises 14 residues. The CDR3 loop reads CASSIGPGVYGYTF. CDR3 in DNA: TGTGCCAGTAGTATCGGTCCGGGGGTTTATGGCTACACCTTC.

The chain couples TRBV9 to TRBJ2-7; D gene uncertain. Trimming left V 4 bases short and J 1 base short, with 12 bases between. The CDR3 has 14 amino acids. The germline V gene encodes CDR1 SGDLS and CDR2 YYNGEE. The CDR3 here is CASSPLPESYEQYF. CDR3 bases: TGTGCCAGCAGCCCCCTACCTGAGTCCTACGAGCAGTACTTC. The full variable domain, in which reference TRBV9 and TRBJ2-7 provide the parts outside the CDR3, is DSGVTQTPKHLITATGQRVTLRCSPRSGDLSVYWYQQSLDQGLQFLIQYYNGEERAKGNILERFSAQQFPDLHSELNLSSLELGDSALYFCASSPLPESYEQYFGPGTRLTVT.